These 4 T cell receptor beta chains share one sample of origin, sequenced in a study of human T cells and chemical hapten exposure. In TCRdb, the RACE reads were re-called with MiXCR into one record per CDR3 protein. The table includes 99,000 or so distinct CDR3 sequences, approximately 11% detected once. The time point was: pre-sensitization, week 0. Stated treatment: therapeutic diphenylcyclopropenone sensitization with weekly scalp DPC. Sequenced material: whole blood, taken in connection with sensitization to the hapten diphenylcyclopropenone (DPC). These receptors all come from a woman in her sixties or seventies with alopecia areata. Some clones in this sample may be carry-over from other donors' samples.

The V call is TRBV6-6, the J call TRBJ1-4; D possibly corresponds to TRBD1 (5 bases). The CDR3 totals 17 residues. Per germline, CDR1 MNHNY and CDR2 SVGAGI (reference sequence). V lost 2 bases, J lost 0 bases, and 13 bases lay in between. For the CDR3, the DNA is TGTGCCAGCAGTTACGGAAGGACACCGGCAACTAATGAAAAACTGTTTTTT. Protein: CASSYGRTPATNEKLFF.

The table lists this clonotype with a few counts. The chain employs TRBV7-2 and TRBJ2-7, with unresolved D. From germline, CDR1 is SGHTA and CDR2 FQGNSA. The CDR3 is made up of 15 amino acids. Trimming pared 2 bases from V and 2 bases from J, leaving 13 bases between. The CDR3 DNA reads TGTGCCAGCAGCTTACAAGGGTTGTCTACCTACGAGCAGTACTTC. Translating it yields CASSLQGLSTYEQYF.

This clonotype was seen repeatedly, ten times or more. V is TRBV20-1 and J is TRBJ2-3; the match to TRBD2 covers 8 bases. Trimming at V came to 6 bases and at J to 3 bases, leaving 8 bases not matched to a gene. The CDR3 loop spans 14 amino acids. From germline, CDR1 is DFQATT and CDR2 SNEGSKA (reference sequence). CDR3 loop: CSAGGGLGTDTQYF. DNA for the CDR3: TGCAGTGCCGGCGGGGGGCTAGGTACAGATACGCAGTATTTT.

This clonotype was observed many times. The rearrangement uses TRBV5-4 and TRBJ1-6; D gene ambiguous. V shed 4 bases and J shed 8 bases, with 13 bases lying between them. Germline CDR1 is SGHNT and CDR2 is YYREEE (reference sequence). The CDR3 is 14 residues long. DNA of the CDR3: TGTGCCAGCAGCCTGACAAGTAGGGATTCACCCCTCCACTTT. Encoded protein: CASSLTSRDSPLHF.